This TCR beta chain was identified in a study of vaccination effects on CD4 cells after COVID-19. Repertoires were generated with immunoSEQ multiplex PCR, while TCRdb's copy carries only in-frame clones and drops some. The sample lists 55,000 to 75,000 clones; roughly 72% were seen once. This clone occurred a few times. Its cognate antigen is unknown. Trimming stripped 2 bases from V and 4 bases from J, with 9 bases between. Germline values: CDR1 SGHNT, CDR2 YYREEE (reference sequence). The CDR3 length is 13 residues. Sequencing followed a ViraFEST assay step that expanded antigen-specific CD4+ T cells with viral peptide pools. CD4+ T cell isolation took place after nine to eleven days of culture. None of the vaccinated had previously contracted SARS-CoV-2, and their nucleocapsid antibodies tested negative. Half-medium replacement with IL-2 medium occurred on days 3 and 7.

The sample was CD4+ T cells from PBMCs cultured with HCoV-OC43 spike peptides, taken before COVID-19 vaccination. Described subset: HCoV-OC43 spike overlapping peptide pool stimulation. This chain links TRBV5-4 with TRBJ1-1, with TRBD1 as a possible D gene (5 bases). This TCR was recovered from a human donor who received a COVID-19 vaccine. The CDR3, as DNA: TGTGCCAGCAGCTTAGCCGGGACCACTGAAGCTTTCTTT. Protein product: CASSLAGTTEAFF.